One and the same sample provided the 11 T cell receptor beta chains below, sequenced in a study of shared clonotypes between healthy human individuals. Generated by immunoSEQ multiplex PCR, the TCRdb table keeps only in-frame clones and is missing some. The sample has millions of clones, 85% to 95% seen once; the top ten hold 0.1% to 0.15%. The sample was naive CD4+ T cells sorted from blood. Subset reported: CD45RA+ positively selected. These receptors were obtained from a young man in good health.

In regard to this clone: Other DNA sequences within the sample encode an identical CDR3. The CDR3 nucleotides are TGTGCCAGCAGCGTAGGTCGAGCGACAGATACGCAGTATTTT. This codes for CASSVGRATDTQYF. The V and J genes are TRBV9 and TRBJ2-3; no clear D gene. Germline V gene lookup returns CDR1 SGDLS and CDR2 YYNGEE. Trimming stripped 0 bases from V and 3 bases from J, with 8 bases between. This CDR3 region has 14 residues.

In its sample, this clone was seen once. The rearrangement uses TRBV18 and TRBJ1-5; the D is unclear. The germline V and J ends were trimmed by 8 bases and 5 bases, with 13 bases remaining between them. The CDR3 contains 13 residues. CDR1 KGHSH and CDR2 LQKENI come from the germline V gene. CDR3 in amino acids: CASGEGGYQPQHF. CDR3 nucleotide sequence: TGTGCCAGCGGGGAAGGCGGGTATCAGCCCCAGCATTTT.

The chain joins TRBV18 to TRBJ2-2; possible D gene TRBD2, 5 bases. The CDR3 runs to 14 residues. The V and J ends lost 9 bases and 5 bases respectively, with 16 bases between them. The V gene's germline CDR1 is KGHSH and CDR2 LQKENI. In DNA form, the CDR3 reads TGTGCCAGTTTCCTACCGGGGTCAACCGGGGAGCTGTTTTTT. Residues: CASFLPGSTGELFF.

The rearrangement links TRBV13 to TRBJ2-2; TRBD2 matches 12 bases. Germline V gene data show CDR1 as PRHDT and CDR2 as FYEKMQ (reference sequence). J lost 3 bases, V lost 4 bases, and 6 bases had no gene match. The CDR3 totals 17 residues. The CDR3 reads CASSWETSGSDTGELFF. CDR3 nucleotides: TGTGCCAGCAGCTGGGAGACTAGCGGGAGTGACACCGGGGAGCTGTTTTTT. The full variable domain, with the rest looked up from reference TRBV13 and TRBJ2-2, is AAGVIQSPRHLIKEKRETATLKCYPIPRHDTVYWYQQGPGQDPQFLISFYEKMQSDKGSIPDRFSAQQFSDYHSELNMSSLELGDSALYFCASSWETSGSDTGELFFGEGSRLTVL.

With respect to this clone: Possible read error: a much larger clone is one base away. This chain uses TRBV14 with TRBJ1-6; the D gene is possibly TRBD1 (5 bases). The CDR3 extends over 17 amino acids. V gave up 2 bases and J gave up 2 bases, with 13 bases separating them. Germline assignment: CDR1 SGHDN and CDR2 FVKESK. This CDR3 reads CASSQYVGVTYNSPLHF. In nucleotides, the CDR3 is TGTGCCAGCAGCCAATATGTGGGGGTCACCTATAATTCACCCCTCCACTTT.

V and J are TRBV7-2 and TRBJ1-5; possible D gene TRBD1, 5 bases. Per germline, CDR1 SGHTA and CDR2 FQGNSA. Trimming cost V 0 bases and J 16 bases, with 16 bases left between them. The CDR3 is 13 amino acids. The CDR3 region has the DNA TGTGCCAGCAGCTTAGCGCAGGAGGGGCCGGTTCATTTT. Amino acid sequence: CASSLAQEGPVHF.

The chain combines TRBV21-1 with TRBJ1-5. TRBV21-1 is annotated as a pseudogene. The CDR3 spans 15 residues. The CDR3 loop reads CASSKARGNNQPQHF. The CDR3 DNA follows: TGTGCCAGCAGCAAAGCTCGGGGGAACAATCAGCCCCAGCATTTT.

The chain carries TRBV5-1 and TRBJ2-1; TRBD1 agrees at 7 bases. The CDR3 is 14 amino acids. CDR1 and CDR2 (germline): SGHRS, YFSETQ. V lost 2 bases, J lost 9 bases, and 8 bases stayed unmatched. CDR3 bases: TGCGCCAGCAGCTTCGGCGAGGGGGCCCTTGAGCAGTTCTTC. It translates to CASSFGEGALEQFF. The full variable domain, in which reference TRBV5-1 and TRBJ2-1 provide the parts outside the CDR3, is KAGVTQTPRYLIKTRGQQVTLSCSPISGHRSVSWYQQTPGQGLQFLFEYFSETQRNKGNFPGRFSGRQFSNSRSEMNVSTLELGDSALYLCASSFGEGALEQFFGPGTRLTVL.

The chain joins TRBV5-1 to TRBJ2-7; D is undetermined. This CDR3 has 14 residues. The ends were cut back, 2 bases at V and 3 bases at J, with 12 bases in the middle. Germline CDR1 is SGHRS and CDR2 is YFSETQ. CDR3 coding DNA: TGCGCCAGCAGCTTTCAGGATAGTAACTACGAGCAGTACTTC. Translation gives CASSFQDSNYEQYF. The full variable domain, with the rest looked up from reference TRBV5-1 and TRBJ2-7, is KAGVTQTPRYLIKTRGQQVTLSCSPISGHRSVSWYQQTPGQGLQFLFEYFSETQRNKGNFPGRFSGRQFSNSRSEMNVSTLELGDSALYLCASSFQDSNYEQYFGPGTRLTVT.

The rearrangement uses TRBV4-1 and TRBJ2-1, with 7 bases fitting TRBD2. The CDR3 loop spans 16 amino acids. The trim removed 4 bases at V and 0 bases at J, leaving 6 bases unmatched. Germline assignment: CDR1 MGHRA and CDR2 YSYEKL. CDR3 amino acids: CASSRSAGSSYNEQFF. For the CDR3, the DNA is TGCGCCAGCAGCCGATCAGCGGGGAGCTCCTACAATGAGCAGTTCTTC.

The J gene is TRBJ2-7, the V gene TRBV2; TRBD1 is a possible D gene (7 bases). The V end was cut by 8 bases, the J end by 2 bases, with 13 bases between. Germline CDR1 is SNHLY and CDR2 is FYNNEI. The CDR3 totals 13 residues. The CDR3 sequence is CASGGTATYEQYF. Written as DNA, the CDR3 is TGTGCCAGCGGAGGGACAGCAACCTACGAGCAGTACTTC.